This TCR beta chain originates from a study of blood T cell repertoires in COVID-19. Looking at the study overall: The study drew acute and convalescent COVID-19 samples from the United States, Italy and Spain. Nucleic acid was either cDNA or gDNA, and it came from T cells, B-cell-depleted T cells, or PBMCs.

This CDR3 contains 11 residues. CDR1 and CDR2 from the germline V gene are MDHEN and SYDVKM. V was pared by 8 bases and J by 5 bases, with 7 bases between. In the source study's methods: Researchers report that nucleated cell counts were estimated from reference gene primer amplification. Sequenced by immunoSEQ multiplex PCR; TCRdb stores in-frame clones only, minus some. V and J calls and clone size come straight from that table; D and trimming were deduced from the DNA. This repertoire shows 70,000 to 90,000 clones, more than 80% found once; its top ten account for less than 9%. This receptor was identified in a human donor in a cohort sampled during active COVID-19. V and J are TRBV28 and TRBJ1-5; D is undetermined. Sequencing was done on a sample of peripheral blood. This chain's CDR3 is CASGRDQPQHF. The CDR3 region has the DNA TGTGCCAGCGGCCGGGATCAGCCCCAGCATTTT.